A selection of T cell receptor beta chains follows, all from one sample in a study of blood T cell repertoires in COVID-19. The repertoire was sequenced with immunoSEQ multiplex PCR; TCRdb's copy has only in-frame clones and lacks some. This table holds tens of thousands of clones, 85% to 95% found once. Sequenced sample: peripheral blood. The receptors derive from a human donor in a cohort sampled during active COVID-19. CDR3s leave out the opening cysteine and the closing phenylalanine or tryptophan. A D gene is named only where the DNA matches it firmly.

V	D	J	CDR3
TRBV29-1	.	TRBJ2-5	SVVGLQETQY
TRBV10-3	.	TRBJ2-7	AISVSGPLRDYEQY
TRBV12-3/TRBV12-4	TRBD1	TRBJ1-2	ASTGTGSGYT
TRBV5-1	.	TRBJ1-4	ASSLGQAYSTNEKLF
TRBV5-4	.	TRBJ2-5	ASSPSATGRGETQY
TRBV28	TRBD2	TRBJ2-7	ASSSGASGSDEQY
TRBV11-3	TRBD1	TRBJ2-1	ASSPGTGAINEQF
TRBV5-4	TRBD2	TRBJ2-1	ASSLSGLAGDSQF
TRBV2	TRBD2	TRBJ2-3	ASTSGAITDTQY
TRBV12-3/TRBV12-4	.	TRBJ1-5	ASTRVGNQPQH
TRBV13	TRBD1	TRBJ2-2	ASSSGQGTGELF
TRBV28	TRBD1	TRBJ1-6	ASSRSGTGNMVVLH
TRBV12-3/TRBV12-4	.	TRBJ2-7	ASSLTEHEQY
TRBV10-3	TRBD2	TRBJ2-7	AISESRRGSLSYEQY
TRBV30	.	TRBJ1-5	AWTRRGFGNQPQH
TRBV11-2	.	TRBJ1-3	ASSFKGGGSGGNTIY
TRBV4-1	.	TRBJ1-2	ASSQDPGVEYGYT